The 2 T cell receptor beta chains in this list originate from one sample, sequenced in a study of T cell responses to AZD1222 COVID-19 vaccine. TCRdb keeps only in-frame clones here, not all; method: immunoSEQ multiplex PCR. The top ten clones hold 2% of a sample with 54,000 or so clones, roughly 90% of them seen once. Sequenced material: peripheral blood, taken on day 0 of AZD1222 vaccination. The receptor source for this set is an adult in good health.

The chain links TRBV5-1 to TRBJ2-1; the match to TRBD2 covers 9 bases. Germline V gene data show CDR1 as SGHRS and CDR2 as YFSETQ. V lost 0 bases and J lost 10; bases outside the gene matches: 8. The CDR3 is made up of 15 amino acids. CDR3 region: CASSLAPAGGDEQFF. The DNA for the CDR3 is TGCGCCAGCAGCTTGGCCCCGGCGGGAGGGGACGAGCAGTTCTTC.

This chain uses TRBV6-5 with TRBJ1-2, with D unresolved. The V end was cut by 6 bases, the J end by 8 bases, with 13 bases between. CDR1 and CDR2 from the germline V gene are MNHEY and SVGAGI. This CDR3 has 12 amino acids. For the CDR3, the DNA is TGTGCCAGCAGGGTGAGGGCGGGAGGCTACACCTTC. Translating gives CASRVRAGGYTF.